This T cell receptor beta chain was profiled in a study of CD8+ T cells in alopecia areata. Overall study findings and caveats: As there was one nonresponder, how baseline CD8+ expansion relates to response remains uncertain. More clonal than normal scalp was lesional scalp, particularly alopecia totalis/universalis. Within the top 100, expanded CD8+ clones significantly decreased with tofacitinib, as did scalp clonality.

Note on this clone: The antigen remains unidentified.

Stated treatment: oral pan-JAK inhibitor, 5-10 mg twice daily. Researchers took lesional scalp punch biopsies and peripheral blood from people who were alopecia areata patients. Reverse transcribed after extraction, RNA yielded cDNA as the sequencing template. Here immunoSEQ multiplex PCR was the method, and the copy in TCRdb shows in-frame clones only, minus some. The data show 200,000 to 250,000 clones, with just over 65% seen just once and 0.95% to 1.5% held by the top ten. The CDR3 runs 17 residues. CDR1 and CDR2 from the germline V gene are MNHEY and SMNVEV (reference sequence). Trimming pared 3 bases from V and 0 bases from J, leaving 12 bases between.

This TCR was recovered from a human donor with alopecia areata. The genes are TRBV27 and TRBJ2-6; the D gene could be TRBD1 or TRBD2 (5 bases each). The specimen comprised CD4+ T cells sorted from blood, sampled around week 44, from a patient treated with tofacitinib. The CDR3 DNA reads TGTGCCAGCAGTTTGAGGGGCGACAGCTCTGGGGCCAACGTCCTGACTTTC. Translated, it gives CASSLRGDSSGANVLTF.